The clone carrying this T cell receptor (beta chain) was detected only once. Germline CDR1 reads SNHLY; CDR2 reads FYNNEI. The ends were cut back, 7 bases at V and 1 base at J, with 11 bases in the middle. The CDR3 extends over 13 amino acids. This specimen belongs to a study of shared clonotypes between healthy human individuals. TCRdb's copy holds only in-frame clones and misses some; the assay was immunoSEQ multiplex PCR. This table has 2.5 million or so clones, around nine tenths appearing once. This chain uses TRBV2 with TRBJ2-7, with a weak D call TRBD1 (6 bases). The sequence came from a man aged 18 to 29 in good health. Sequencing used naive CD4+ T cells sorted from blood. As to subset: CD45RA+ positively selected. The CDR3 here is CASKRDTSYEQYF. DNA for the CDR3: TGTGCCAGCAAAAGGGACACTTCCTACGAGCAGTACTTC.